This section outlines one T cell receptor beta chain sequence together with its context. This entry belongs to a study of blood T cell repertoires in COVID-19. Study-wide background: Samples representing acute and convalescent COVID-19 were sourced from the United States, Italy and Spain.

In the original analysis: By means of reference gene primer amplification, nucleated cell counts were estimated. TCRdb keeps only in-frame clones here, not all; method: immunoSEQ multiplex PCR. V and J calls and clone size come straight from that table; D and trimming were deduced from the DNA. The sample has a few hundred thousand clones, approximately 82% seen once. Per the germline V gene, CDR1 is SGDLS and CDR2 is YYNGEE. The CDR3 sequence is 13 residues long. Trimming cost V 3 bases and J 4 bases, with 7 bases left between them. The chain carries TRBV9 and TRBJ2-2; D is unclear. The clonotype originates from a woman between 45 and 60 years old with acute or convalescent COVID-19. The source material was peripheral blood. CDR3 amino acids: CASSEHLTGELFF. Here the CDR3 DNA reads TGTGCCAGCAGCGAACACCTCACCGGGGAGCTGTTTTTT.